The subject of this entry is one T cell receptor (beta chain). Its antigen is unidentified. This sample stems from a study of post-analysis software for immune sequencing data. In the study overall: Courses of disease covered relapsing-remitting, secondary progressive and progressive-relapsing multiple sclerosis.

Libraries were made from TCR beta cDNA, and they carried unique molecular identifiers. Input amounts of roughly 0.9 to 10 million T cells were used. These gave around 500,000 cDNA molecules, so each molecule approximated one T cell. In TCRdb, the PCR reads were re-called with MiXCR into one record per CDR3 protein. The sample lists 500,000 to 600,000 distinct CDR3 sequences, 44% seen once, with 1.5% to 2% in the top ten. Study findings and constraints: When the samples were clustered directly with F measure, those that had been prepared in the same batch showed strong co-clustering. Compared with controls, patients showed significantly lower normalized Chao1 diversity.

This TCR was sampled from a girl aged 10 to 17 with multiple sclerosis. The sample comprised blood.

CDR3: CASSQLLAGGENEQFF. The DNA of the CDR3 is TGTGCCAGCAGCCAGTTACTAGCGGGAGGAGAAAATGAGCAGTTCTTC. V gene TRBV3-1 combines with J gene TRBJ2-1, with 12 bases lining up with TRBD2. The CDR3 extends over 16 amino acids. With V trimmed by 3 bases and J by 7 bases, 7 bases remained unmatched. Per germline, CDR1 LGHDT and CDR2 YNNKEL (reference sequence).